These 5 T cell receptor beta chains came from one sample sequenced in a study of beta chain features in type 1 diabetes. Expressed TCRB transcripts were sequenced after all isolated RNA was converted to cDNA. The table came from immunoSEQ multiplex PCR; TCRdb's copy has only in-frame clones and leaves some out. The data contain almost 350,000 clones, 8% of them singletons. The sequencing sample was made of central memory CD4+ T cells from blood. The source of these receptors is a woman aged 18-29 years in good health.

The chain combines TRBV5-5 with TRBJ1-1; possibly TRBD1 for D (5 bases). The V gene lost 0 bases and the J gene lost 5 bases, with 11 bases spanning the gap. Germline V gene data show CDR1 as SGHKS and CDR2 as YYEKEE (reference sequence). The CDR3 runs 14 residues. The CDR3 DNA reads as TGTGCCAGCAGCTTGGGTCCCGGGGGGACTGAAGCTTTCTTT. Translated, it gives CASSLGPGGTEAFF.

V usage is TRBV5-1 and J usage is TRBJ2-5; D remains unclear. This CDR3 contains 14 residues. Germline loops: CDR1 SGHRS, CDR2 YFSETQ. V shed 0 bases and J shed 5 bases, with 11 bases lying between them. The CDR3 DNA reads as TGCGCCAGCAGCTTGGCGGCGAATGGGGAGACCCAGTACTTC. This translates into CASSLAANGETQYF. Drawing the rest from reference TRBV5-1 and TRBJ2-5, the complete variable domain is KAGVTQTPRYLIKTRGQQVTLSCSPISGHRSVSWYQQTPGQGLQFLFEYFSETQRNKGNFPGRFSGRQFSNSRSEMNVSTLELGDSALYLCASSLAANGETQYFGPGTRLLVL.

This clone was detected many times. The J gene is TRBJ1-5, the V gene TRBV7-8; TRBD1 is a possible D gene (5 bases). The V and J ends lost 6 bases and 3 bases respectively, with 12 bases between them. Per the germline V gene, CDR1 is SGHVS and CDR2 is FQNEAQ. The length of the CDR3 is 14 residues. For the CDR3, the DNA is TGTGCCAGCAGTAAGGGGCAGAACAATCAGCCCCAGCATTTT. As protein: CASSKGQNNQPQHF.

This clone was seen a handful of times. The J gene is TRBJ1-2, the V gene TRBV5-1, with 8 positions matching TRBD1. The germline gives CDR1 SGHRS, CDR2 YFSETQ. Trimming took 7 bases from V and 7 from J; bases not matched to a gene: 12. CDR3 length equals 14 residues. CDR3 protein: CASGVGQGVFGYTF. The CDR3 coding sequence is TGCGCCAGCGGAGTAGGACAGGGAGTTTTTGGCTACACCTTC. The full variable domain, completed using reference TRBV5-1 and TRBJ1-2, is KAGVTQTPRYLIKTRGQQVTLSCSPISGHRSVSWYQQTPGQGLQFLFEYFSETQRNKGNFPGRFSGRQFSNSRSEMNVSTLELGDSALYLCASGVGQGVFGYTFGSGTRLTVV.

This clone was detected ten times or more. The chain links TRBV10-3 to TRBJ1-3; D uncertain. The ends were cut back, 10 bases at V and 4 bases at J, with 17 bases in the middle. Germline loops: CDR1 ENHRY, CDR2 SYGVKD. The CDR3 is 14 residues long. The DNA of the CDR3 is TGTGCCACCATCGCGAGGACGGACGGAAACACCATATATTTT. Translated, it gives CATIARTDGNTIYF.